This T cell receptor (beta chain) was identified in a study of shared clonotypes between healthy human individuals. The overall study: The people who gave samples were a couple of women and a few men aged 18 to 49.

The table lists this clone with a count of one. Its antigen is still unknown. From germline, CDR1 is SGDLS and CDR2 YYNGEE. V gave up 4 bases and J gave up 3 bases; unmatched junction bases: 8. The CDR3 contains 15 residues. Study-level findings and limits: Clonotype sharing across a few donors was observed for around 4.8% of naive CD4 clonotypes. Across subsets, estimated richness was generally greater for naive than for memory populations.

The naive CD8 fraction comprised CD45RO-negative cells positively selected for CCR7 and excluded terminally differentiated effector memory CD45RA+ cells. Every subset had its genomic DNA shared out evenly among several immunoSEQ plates. Profiled with immunoSEQ multiplex PCR; TCRdb holds only in-frame clones, not every one. There are roughly 1,800,000 clones in the sample; roughly 95% occur only once, and approximately 1% lies in the top ten. The rearrangement joins TRBV9 to TRBJ2-7; 9 positions match TRBD1. Input material: naive CD8+ T cells sorted from blood. The TCR sequence derives from a man between 18 and 29 years old in good health. CDR3 sequence: CASSFSGTGHYEQYF. CDR3 in DNA: TGTGCCAGCAGCTTCTCCGGGACAGGGCACTACGAGCAGTACTTC.